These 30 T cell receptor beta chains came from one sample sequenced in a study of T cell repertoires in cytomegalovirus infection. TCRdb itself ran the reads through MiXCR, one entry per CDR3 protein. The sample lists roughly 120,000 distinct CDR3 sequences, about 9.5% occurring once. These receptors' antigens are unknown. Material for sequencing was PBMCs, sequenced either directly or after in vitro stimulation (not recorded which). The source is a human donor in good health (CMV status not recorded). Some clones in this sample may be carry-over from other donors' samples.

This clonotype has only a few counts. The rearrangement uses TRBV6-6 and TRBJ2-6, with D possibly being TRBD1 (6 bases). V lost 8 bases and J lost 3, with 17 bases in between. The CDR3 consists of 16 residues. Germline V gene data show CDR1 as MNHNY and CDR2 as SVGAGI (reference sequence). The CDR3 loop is CASAYLGTYGANVLTF. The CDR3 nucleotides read TGTGCCAGCGCCTATCTCGGGACATATGGGGCCAACGTCCTGACTTTC.

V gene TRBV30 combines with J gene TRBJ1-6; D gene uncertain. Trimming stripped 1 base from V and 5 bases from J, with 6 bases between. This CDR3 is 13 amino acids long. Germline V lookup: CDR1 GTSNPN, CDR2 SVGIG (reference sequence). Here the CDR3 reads CAWSASDNSPLHF. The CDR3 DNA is TGTGCCTGGAGTGCGTCAGATAATTCACCCCTCCACTTT.

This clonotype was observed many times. The CDR3 sequence is CASSYSKRFARESYEQYF. Written as DNA, the CDR3 is TGTGCCAGCAGTTACTCGAAAAGGTTCGCCAGGGAATCCTACGAGCAGTACTTC. The chain has TRBV6-5 and TRBJ2-7, with a weak D call TRBD1 (5 bases). Trimming took 0 bases from V and 1 from J, leaving 19 bases between them. In germline, CDR1 is MNHEY, CDR2 SVGAGI. This CDR3 is built from 18 residues.

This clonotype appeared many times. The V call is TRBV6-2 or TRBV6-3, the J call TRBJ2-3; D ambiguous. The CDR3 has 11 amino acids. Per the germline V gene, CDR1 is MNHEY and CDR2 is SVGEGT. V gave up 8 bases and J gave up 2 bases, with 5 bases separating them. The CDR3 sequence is CASGDTDTQYF. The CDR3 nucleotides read TGTGCCAGCGGTGACACAGATACGCAGTATTTT.

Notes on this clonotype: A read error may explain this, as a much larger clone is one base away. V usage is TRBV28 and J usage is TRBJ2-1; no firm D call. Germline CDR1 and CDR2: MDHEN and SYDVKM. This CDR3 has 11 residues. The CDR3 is CASKTHNKQFF. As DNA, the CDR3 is TGTGCCAGCAAGACACACAATAAGCAGTTCTTC.

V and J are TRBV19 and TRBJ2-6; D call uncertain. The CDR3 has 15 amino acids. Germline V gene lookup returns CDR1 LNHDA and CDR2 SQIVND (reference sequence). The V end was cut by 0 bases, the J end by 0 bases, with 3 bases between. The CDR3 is CASSIDLSGANVLTF. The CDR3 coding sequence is TGTGCCAGTAGTATAGACCTCTCTGGGGCCAACGTCCTGACTTTC.

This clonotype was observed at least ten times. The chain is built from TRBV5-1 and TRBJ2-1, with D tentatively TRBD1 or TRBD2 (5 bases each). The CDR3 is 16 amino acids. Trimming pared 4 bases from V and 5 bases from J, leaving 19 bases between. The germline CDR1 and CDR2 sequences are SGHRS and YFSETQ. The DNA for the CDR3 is TGCGCCAGCAGCCCCTACCGGGGCCCAGGCGACAATGAGCAGTTCTTC. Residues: CASSPYRGPGDNEQFF.

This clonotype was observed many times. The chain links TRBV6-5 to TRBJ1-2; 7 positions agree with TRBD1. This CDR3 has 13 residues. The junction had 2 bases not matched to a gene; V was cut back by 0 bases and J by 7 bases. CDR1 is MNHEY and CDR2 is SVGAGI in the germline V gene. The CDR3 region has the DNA TGTGCCAGCAGTTACTCGACAGGGAGTGGCTACACCTTC. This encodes CASSYSTGSGYTF.

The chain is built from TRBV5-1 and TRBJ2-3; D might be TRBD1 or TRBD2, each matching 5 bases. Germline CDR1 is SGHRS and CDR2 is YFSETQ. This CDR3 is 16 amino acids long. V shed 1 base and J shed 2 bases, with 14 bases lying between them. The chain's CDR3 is CASSLFRDGYTDTQYF. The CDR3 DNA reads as TGCGCCAGCAGCTTGTTCCGGGACGGTTACACAGATACGCAGTATTTT.

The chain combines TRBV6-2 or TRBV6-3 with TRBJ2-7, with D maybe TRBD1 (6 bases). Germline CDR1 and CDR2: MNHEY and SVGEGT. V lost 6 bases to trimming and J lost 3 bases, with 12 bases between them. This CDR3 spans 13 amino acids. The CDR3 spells CASRQTGFYEQYV. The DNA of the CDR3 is TGTGCCAGCAGGCAAACAGGGTTCTACGAGCAGTACGTC.

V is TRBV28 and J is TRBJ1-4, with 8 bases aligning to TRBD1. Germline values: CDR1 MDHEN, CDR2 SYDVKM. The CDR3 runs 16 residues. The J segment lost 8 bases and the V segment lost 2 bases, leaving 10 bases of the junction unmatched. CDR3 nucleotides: TGTGCCAGCAGTTTAGCTCGGACAGGGACGGACGAAAAACTGTTTTTT. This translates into CASSLARTGTDEKLFF.

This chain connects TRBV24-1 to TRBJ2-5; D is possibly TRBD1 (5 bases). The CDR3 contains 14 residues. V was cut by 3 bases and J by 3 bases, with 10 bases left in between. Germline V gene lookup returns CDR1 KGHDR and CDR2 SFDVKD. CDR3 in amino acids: CATSDTGPKETQYF. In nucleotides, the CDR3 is TGTGCCACCAGTGATACAGGACCTAAAGAGACCCAGTACTTC.

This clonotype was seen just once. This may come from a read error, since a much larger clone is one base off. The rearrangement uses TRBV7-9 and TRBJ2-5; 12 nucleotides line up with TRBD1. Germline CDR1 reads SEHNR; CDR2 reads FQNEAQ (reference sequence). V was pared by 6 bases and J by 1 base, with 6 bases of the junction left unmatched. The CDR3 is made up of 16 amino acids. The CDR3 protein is CASSSGQGALQETQYF. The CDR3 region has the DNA TGTGCCAGCAGTTCGGGACAGGGGGCACTCCAAGAGACCCAGTACTTC. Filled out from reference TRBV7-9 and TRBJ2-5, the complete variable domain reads DTGVSQNPRHKITKRGQNVTFRCDPISEHNRLYWYRQTLGQGPEFLTYFQNEAQLEKSRLLSDRFSAERPKGSFSTLEIQRTEQGDSAMYLCASSSGQGALQETQYFGPGTRLLVL.

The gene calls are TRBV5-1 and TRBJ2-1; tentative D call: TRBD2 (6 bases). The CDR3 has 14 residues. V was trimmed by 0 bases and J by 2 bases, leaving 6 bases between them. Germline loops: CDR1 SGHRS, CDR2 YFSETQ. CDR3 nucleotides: TGCGCCAGCAGCTTGGGGGAGGCCTACAATGAGCAGTTCTTC. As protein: CASSLGEAYNEQFF.

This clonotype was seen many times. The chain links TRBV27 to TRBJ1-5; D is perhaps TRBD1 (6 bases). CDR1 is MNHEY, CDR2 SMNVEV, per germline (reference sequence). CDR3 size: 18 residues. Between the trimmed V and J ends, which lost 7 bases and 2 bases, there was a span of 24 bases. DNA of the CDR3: TGTGCCAGCAAAAGTTTATTTGGAGGGGGAGTGGGCAATCAGCCCCAGCATTTT. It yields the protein CASKSLFGGGVGNQPQHF.

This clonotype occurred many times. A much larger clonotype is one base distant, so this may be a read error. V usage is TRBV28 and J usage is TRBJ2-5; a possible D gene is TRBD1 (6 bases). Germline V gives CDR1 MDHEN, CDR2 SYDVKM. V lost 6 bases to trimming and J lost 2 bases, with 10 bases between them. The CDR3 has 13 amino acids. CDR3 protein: CASSSGQQETQYF. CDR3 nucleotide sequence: TGTGCCAGCAGCAGCGGACAGCAAGAGACCCAGTACTTC.

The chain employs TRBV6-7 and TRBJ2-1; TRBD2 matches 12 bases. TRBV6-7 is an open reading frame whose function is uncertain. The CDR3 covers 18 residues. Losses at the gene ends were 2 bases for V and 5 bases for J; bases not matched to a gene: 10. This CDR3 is CASSYREPGLAGHNEQFF. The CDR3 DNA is TGTGCCAGCAGTTACCGGGAACCTGGACTAGCGGGACACAATGAGCAGTTCTTC.

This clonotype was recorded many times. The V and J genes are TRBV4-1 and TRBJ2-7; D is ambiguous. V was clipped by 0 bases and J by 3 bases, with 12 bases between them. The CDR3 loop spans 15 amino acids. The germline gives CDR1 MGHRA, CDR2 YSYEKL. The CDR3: CASSQDASTYYEQYF. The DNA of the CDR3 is TGCGCCAGCAGCCAAGACGCCTCTACTTACTACGAGCAGTACTTC.

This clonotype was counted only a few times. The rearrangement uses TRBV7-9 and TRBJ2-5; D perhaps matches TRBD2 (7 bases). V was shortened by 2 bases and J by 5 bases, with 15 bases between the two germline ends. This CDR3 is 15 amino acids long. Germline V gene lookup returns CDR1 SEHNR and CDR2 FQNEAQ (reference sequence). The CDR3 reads CASSLRGAQPETQYF. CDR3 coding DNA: TGTGCCAGCAGCTTACGGGGGGCTCAGCCCGAGACCCAGTACTTC.

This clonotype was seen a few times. The CDR3 loop is CSVGQGNYEQYV. The DNA of the CDR3 is TGCAGCGTTGGGCAGGGAAACTACGAGCAGTACGTC. The V call is TRBV29-1, the J call TRBJ2-7, with D possibly TRBD1 on 5 matching bases. The CDR3 has 12 amino acids. The V end lost 4 bases, the J end lost 3 bases, and 10 bases lay between the germline ends. The germline V gene encodes CDR1 SQVTM and CDR2 ANQGSEA.

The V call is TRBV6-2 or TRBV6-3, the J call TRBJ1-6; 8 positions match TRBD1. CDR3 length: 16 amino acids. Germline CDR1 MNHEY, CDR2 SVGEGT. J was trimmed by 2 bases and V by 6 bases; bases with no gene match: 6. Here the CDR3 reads CASRRQGNTYNSPLHF. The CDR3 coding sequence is TGTGCCAGCAGACGACAGGGGAACACCTATAATTCACCCCTCCACTTT.

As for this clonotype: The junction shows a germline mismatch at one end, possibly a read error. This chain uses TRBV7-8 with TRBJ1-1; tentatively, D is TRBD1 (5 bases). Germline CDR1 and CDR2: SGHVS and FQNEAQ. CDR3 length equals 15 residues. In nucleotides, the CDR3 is TGTGCCAACAGCTTGTTCCGGGACGGGGTGTCTGAAGCTTTCTTT. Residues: CANSLFRDGVSEAFF.

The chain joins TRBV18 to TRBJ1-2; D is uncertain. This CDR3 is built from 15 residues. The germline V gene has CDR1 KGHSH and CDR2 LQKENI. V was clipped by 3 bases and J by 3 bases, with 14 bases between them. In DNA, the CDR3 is TGTGCCAGCTCACCTAATACAGCGAATCACTATGGCTACACCTTC. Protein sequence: CASSPNTANHYGYTF.

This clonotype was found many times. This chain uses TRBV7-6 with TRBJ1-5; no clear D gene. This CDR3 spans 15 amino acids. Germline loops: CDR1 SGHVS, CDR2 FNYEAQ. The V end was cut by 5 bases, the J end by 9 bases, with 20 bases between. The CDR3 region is CASSQTPKGSPPQHF. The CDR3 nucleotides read TGTGCCAGCAGCCAAACACCAAAAGGAAGTCCGCCCCAGCATTTT.

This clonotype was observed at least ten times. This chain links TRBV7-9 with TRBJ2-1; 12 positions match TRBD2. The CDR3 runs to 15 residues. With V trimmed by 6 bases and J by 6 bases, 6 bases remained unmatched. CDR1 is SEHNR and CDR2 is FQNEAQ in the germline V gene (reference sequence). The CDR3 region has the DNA TGTGCCAGCAGTTCGGGACTAGCGGGTCTCAATGAGCAGTTCTTC. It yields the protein CASSSGLAGLNEQFF. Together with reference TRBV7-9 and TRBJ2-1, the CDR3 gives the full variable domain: DTGVSQNPRHKITKRGQNVTFRCDPISEHNRLYWYRQTLGQGPEFLTYFQNEAQLEKSRLLSDRFSAERPKGSFSTLEIQRTEQGDSAMYLCASSSGLAGLNEQFFGPGTRLTVL.

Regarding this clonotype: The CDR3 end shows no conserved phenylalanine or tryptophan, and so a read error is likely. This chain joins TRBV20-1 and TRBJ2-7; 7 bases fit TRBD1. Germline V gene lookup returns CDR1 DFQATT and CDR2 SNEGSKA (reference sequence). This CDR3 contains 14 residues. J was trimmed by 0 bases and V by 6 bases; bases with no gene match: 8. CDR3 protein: CSAKPRTGSYEQYS. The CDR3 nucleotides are TGCAGTGCAAAACCTCGGACAGGCTCCTACGAGCAGTACTCC.

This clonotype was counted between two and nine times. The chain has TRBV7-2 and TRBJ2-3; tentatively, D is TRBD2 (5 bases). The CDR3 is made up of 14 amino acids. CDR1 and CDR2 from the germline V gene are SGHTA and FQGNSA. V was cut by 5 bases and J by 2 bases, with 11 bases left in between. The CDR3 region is CASSQTKDTDTQYF. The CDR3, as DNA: TGTGCCAGCAGCCAGACTAAGGACACAGATACGCAGTATTTT.

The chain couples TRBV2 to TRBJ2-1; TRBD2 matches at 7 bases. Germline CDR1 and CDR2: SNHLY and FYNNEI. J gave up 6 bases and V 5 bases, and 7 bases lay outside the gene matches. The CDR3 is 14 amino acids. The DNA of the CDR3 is TGTGCCAGCAGTTCCGTACTAGCGAGCAATGAGCAGTTCTTC. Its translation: CASSSVLASNEQFF.

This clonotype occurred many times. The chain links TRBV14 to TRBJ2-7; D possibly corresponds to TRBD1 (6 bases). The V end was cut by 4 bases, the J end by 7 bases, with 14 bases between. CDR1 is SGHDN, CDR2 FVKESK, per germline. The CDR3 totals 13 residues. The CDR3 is CASSPRGPREQYV. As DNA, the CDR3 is TGTGCCAGCAGCCCCAGGGGCCCGAGGGAGCAGTACGTC.

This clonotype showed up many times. The CDR3 is CSATDRQGIETQYF. Here the CDR3 DNA reads TGCAGTGCTACGGATCGACAGGGTATAGAGACCCAGTACTTC. V gene TRBV20-1 combines with J gene TRBJ2-5; 7 positions agree with TRBD1. Germline trimming cut 4 bases from V and 4 bases from J; bases unmatched to any gene: 9. The germline V gene has CDR1 DFQATT and CDR2 SNEGSKA (reference sequence). The CDR3 runs 14 residues.